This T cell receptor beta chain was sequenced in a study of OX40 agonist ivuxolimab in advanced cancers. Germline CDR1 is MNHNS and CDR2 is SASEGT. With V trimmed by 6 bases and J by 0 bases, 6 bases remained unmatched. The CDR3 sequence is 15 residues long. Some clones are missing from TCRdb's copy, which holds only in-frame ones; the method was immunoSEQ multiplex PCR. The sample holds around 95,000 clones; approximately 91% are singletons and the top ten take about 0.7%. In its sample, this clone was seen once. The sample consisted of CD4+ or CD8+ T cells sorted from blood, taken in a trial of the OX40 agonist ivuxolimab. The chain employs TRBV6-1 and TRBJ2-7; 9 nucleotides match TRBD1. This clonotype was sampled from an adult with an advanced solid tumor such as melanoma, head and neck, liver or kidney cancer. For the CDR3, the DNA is TGTGCCAGCAGCCCTGGGACAGGGTCCTCCTACGAGCAGTACTTC. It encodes CASSPGTGSSYEQYF.